These T cell receptor beta chains were read from a single sample in a study of kidney transplant recipient with SARS-CoV-2 infection. TCRdb called the reads again in MiXCR, with one record for every CDR3 protein. The data contain roughly 230,000 distinct CDR3 sequences, around 30% of them singletons. The sequencing here drew on a blood sample, taken at baseline and between days 110 and 120 from a kidney transplant recipient. These receptors were collected from a male patient between 25 and 39 years old who had COVID-19 and was a kidney transplant recipient. The T cells may come from the graft donor. The conserved cysteine and the conserved F or W are not part of the CDR3 here. Each record gives: clone size, V gene, J gene, CDR3 protein. The size field is filled for only some rows; it gives once, few, many or a size class.

>few|TRBV20-1|TRBJ1-5
SARVPPNNQPQH
>-|TRBV19|TRBJ2-7
ASSMSSAAQYEQY
>many|TRBV2|TRBJ2-7
ASSEELTLSSYEQY
>many|TRBV6-5|TRBJ1-2
ASSTVVSMRKTYGYT
>many|TRBV7-9|TRBJ1-2
ASSQTQYHGKTYGYT
>-|TRBV4-1|TRBJ2-5
ASSQGLAGQHQETQC
>many|TRBV6-5|TRBJ2-1
ASSGLKREQF
>many|TRBV28|TRBJ2-1
ASSPYGFYEQF
>many|TRBV10-3|TRBJ1-4
AISESKGPTNEKLF
>many|TRBV28|TRBJ1-5
ASSLSGTGHNQPQH
>many|TRBV3-1|TRBJ2-4
ASTDSHLQRKNIQY
>many|TRBV7-9|TRBJ2-7
ASSLLRAGGPHEQY
>many|TRBV28|TRBJ2-2
ASSRRTNTGELF
>many|TRBV19|TRBJ2-7
ASSIRPGKSYEQY
>many|TRBV6-5|TRBJ2-1
ASSQLTGSGSNEQF
>many|TRBV24-1|TRBJ2-3
ATSDFGTDTQY
>many|TRBV6-1|TRBJ1-2
ASSLQCSMRKTYGYT
>many|TRBV6-5|TRBJ1-4
ASSSGQRVKLF
>-|TRBV11-3|TRBJ2-3
ASGSGHEQY
>many|TRBV5-4|TRBJ1-1
ASSLVSEFNEAF
>many|TRBV12-5|TRBJ2-2
ASGPPPSQPGELF
>few|TRBV20-1|TRBJ2-7
SARSLGGGWSYEQY
>many|TRBV9|TRBJ2-7
ASTPTSGGFEQY
>few|TRBV19|TRBJ1-1
AARGGGLGTEAF
>few|TRBV29-1|TRBJ2-3
SVFPGASTDTQY
>many|TRBV7-2|TRBJ1-2
ASTPNILYGYT
>many|TRBV5-1|TRBJ1-2
ASSLDERGGNYGYT
>few|TRBV30|TRBJ2-3
AWSALRKDTQY
>few|TRBV7-3|TRBJ2-2
ASSGKAGATGELF
>many|TRBV7-8|TRBJ1-2
ASSSTTFTRKTYGYT
>few|TRBV20-1|TRBJ1-1
SALKITGRSEAF
>many|TRBV30|TRBJ2-6
AWSVRGGLPSGANVLT
>many|TRBV6-5|TRBJ1-2
ASSYSIGTYGYT
>-|TRBV4-1|TRBJ1-2
ASSPLPWNRKTYGYT
>many|TRBV13|TRBJ1-2
ASSLGQGQLTEYGYT